These 15 T cell receptor beta chains came from one sample sequenced in a study of blood T cell repertoires in COVID-19. Repertoires were generated with immunoSEQ multiplex PCR, while TCRdb's copy carries only in-frame clones and drops some. The sample has around 150,000 clones, around 74% seen once. The sequenced sample was peripheral blood. The receptors shown here come from a woman over 75 with acute or convalescent COVID-19.

This clone was seen more than once but under ten times. This chain uses TRBV7-3 with TRBJ1-2, with TRBD1 matching over 8 bases. The CDR3 runs to 15 residues. After removal of 5 bases from V and 1 base from J, the junction contained 6 bases not matched to a gene. CDR1 SGHTA and CDR2 FQGTGA come from the germline V gene. Here the CDR3 reads CASSPGTGYNYGYTF. CDR3 coding DNA: TGTGCCAGCAGCCCAGGGACAGGATATAACTATGGCTACACCTTC.

V usage is TRBV4-1 and J usage is TRBJ1-6; a weak D match, TRBD1 (5 bases). V lost 0 bases, J lost 10 bases, and 16 bases lay in between. This CDR3 is built from 16 residues. Per the germline V gene, CDR1 is MGHRA and CDR2 is YSYEKL. In DNA, the CDR3 is TGCGCCAGCAGCCAAGAATCACGGGGGTTGGGCTCACCCCTCCACTTT. Its protein product is CASSQESRGLGSPLHF.

In its sample, this clone was seen a few times. This rearrangement joins TRBV19 to TRBJ1-1; 7 bases line up with TRBD1. V trimming: 8 bases; J trimming: 3 bases; junction bases outside the gene matches: 6. This CDR3 spans 13 amino acids. Germline V gene sequence: CDR1 LNHDA, CDR2 SQIVND (reference sequence). In nucleotides, the CDR3 is TGTGCCAGTCAGACAGGGTTAGACACTGAAGCTTTCTTT. The encoded protein is CASQTGLDTEAFF.

The rearrangement joins TRBV11-1 to TRBJ1-2, with D possibly matching TRBD1 (6 bases). The germline V gene has CDR1 SGHAT and CDR2 FQDESV (reference sequence). The CDR3 covers 15 residues. V lost 1 base and J lost 7, with 16 bases in between. The CDR3, as DNA: TGTGCCAGCAGCTTAGGCAGACAGGCCCCATCTGGCTACACCTTC. It yields the protein CASSLGRQAPSGYTF.

The chain couples TRBV2 to TRBJ2-7; TRBD2 matches 10 bases. The germline gives CDR1 SNHLY, CDR2 FYNNEI. Germline trimming cut 6 bases from V and 1 base from J; bases unmatched to any gene: 9. This CDR3 has 16 residues. The CDR3 reads CASRKSQLAGSYEQYF. CDR3 bases: TGTGCCAGCAGAAAGAGCCAACTAGCGGGGTCCTACGAGCAGTACTTC.

This clone was seen only a few times. V is TRBV10-3 and J is TRBJ1-1; 9 bases align to TRBD1. Trimming removed 5 bases from V and 6 bases from J; junction bases left unmatched: 7. The CDR3 sequence is 14 residues long. Per germline, CDR1 ENHRY and CDR2 SYGVKD. The CDR3 coding sequence is TGTGCCATCAGTCCGTGGGACAGGGAGCCTGAAGCTTTCTTT. Translated: CAISPWDREPEAFF.

This clone was seen only a few times. The rearrangement links TRBV9 to TRBJ1-3, with D tentatively TRBD1 (5 bases). V lost 0 bases to trimming and J lost 1 base, with 17 bases between them. From germline, CDR1 is SGDLS and CDR2 YYNGEE. The CDR3 length is 18 residues. The CDR3 DNA is TGTGCCAGCAGCGTAGCTACGGGGGGAACGTCTTCTGGAAACACCATATATTTT. Translation: CASSVATGGTSSGNTIYF.

Worth noting for this clone: This sample also contains other DNA sequences that code for the same CDR3. The chain couples TRBV5-1 to TRBJ1-3, with D possibly being TRBD1 (5 bases). Trimming removed 0 bases from V and 7 bases from J, with 11 bases in between. This CDR3 spans 14 amino acids. Per the germline V gene, CDR1 is SGHRS and CDR2 is YFSETQ. The CDR3 DNA reads as TGCGCCAGCAGCTTGGGCCAGGGAGGGAACACCATATATTTT. Translated, it gives CASSLGQGGNTIYF.

This clone was found a few times. The gene calls are TRBV27 and TRBJ1-1; no firm D call. There are 14 residues in the CDR3. Trimming shortened V by 4 bases and J by 2 bases, and 11 bases separated the two germline ends. The germline gives CDR1 MNHEY, CDR2 SMNVEV (reference sequence). The CDR3, as DNA: TGTGCCAGCAGTTATTCGGGGAGAAACACTGAAGCTTTCTTT. This gives the protein CASSYSGRNTEAFF.

V and J are TRBV7-8 and TRBJ2-5; TRBD1 agrees at 10 bases. CDR3 length: 13 residues. The V gene end was trimmed by 4 bases and the J gene end by 12 bases; junction bases not matched to a gene: 8. CDR1 is SGHVS and CDR2 is FQNEAQ in the germline V gene. Here the CDR3 DNA reads TGTGCCAGCAGCTCGGGACAGGGGAGTGAGAAGTACTTC. Encoded protein: CASSSGQGSEKYF.

The CDR3 DNA reads TGTGCCAGTTGGCGGAGGAATTCGGGAGAGACCCAGTACTTC. It codes for CASWRRNSGETQYF. The chain recombines TRBV6-5 with TRBJ2-5, with a tentative D call TRBD2 (5 bases). Germline V CDR1 and CDR2: MNHEY, SVGAGI. This CDR3 region has 14 residues. Trimming pared 9 bases from V and 4 bases from J, leaving 18 bases between.

This clone was seen once. J is TRBJ2-1 and V is TRBV6-5; tentative D call: TRBD2 (5 bases). The CDR3 has 15 amino acids. CDR1 MNHEY and CDR2 SVGAGI come from the germline V gene. The V end was cut by 6 bases, the J end by 4 bases, with 16 bases between. DNA of the CDR3: TGTGCCAGCAGACGACTAAGGGTAGGGTACAATGAGCAGTTCTTC. Residues: CASRRLRVGYNEQFF.

This clone was seen a single time. J is TRBJ1-1 and V is TRBV7-2, with TRBD1 matching 7 bases. CDR1 SGHTA and CDR2 FQGNSA come from the germline V gene. Trimming cost V 2 bases and J 2 bases; bases outside gene matches: 5. The CDR3 has 15 residues. CDR3: CASSLRTGINTEAFF. CDR3 nucleotide sequence: TGTGCCAGCAGCTTACGGACAGGAATAAACACTGAAGCTTTCTTT.

V and J are TRBV2 and TRBJ1-2; 10 bases agree with TRBD1. V was clipped by 10 bases and J by 7 bases; unmatched bases: 18. The length of the CDR3 is 16 residues. Germline V gene data show CDR1 as SNHLY and CDR2 as FYNNEI. The DNA for the CDR3 is TGTGCCACCAAAGGGATTTTCGGGACAGGGGCGGGTGGCTACACCTTC. Protein sequence: CATKGIFGTGAGGYTF.

The chain joins TRBV19 to TRBJ1-2, with D uncertain. CDR1 and CDR2 from the germline V gene are LNHDA and SQIVND (reference sequence). This CDR3 is built from 15 residues. Deletions cut 6 bases from V and 2 bases from J, with 16 bases between. The CDR3 nucleotides read TGTGCCAGTAGGGAGCATCCGGGGAAGAACTATGGCTACACCTTC. Protein product: CASREHPGKNYGYTF.